In this sample, the clone carrying this T cell receptor (beta chain) turned up once. The entry originates in a study of T cell responses to AZD1222 COVID-19 vaccine. Germline V lookup: CDR1 SGHTA, CDR2 FQGNSA. Between the trimmed V and J ends, which lost 5 bases and 5 bases, there was a span of 12 bases. The CDR3 is made up of 14 amino acids. The repertoire was sequenced with immunoSEQ multiplex PCR; TCRdb's copy has only in-frame clones and lacks some. The sample has fewer than 150,000 clones; around 90% are singletons. The chain uses TRBV7-2 and TRBJ2-2, with D perhaps TRBD2 (5 bases). The sequence derives from an adult who received the AZD1222 COVID-19 vaccine. The sample was peripheral blood, taken 28 days after the second AZD1222 dose. CDR3 in amino acids: CASSPRTGTGELFF. DNA of the CDR3: TGTGCCAGCAGCCCACGGACTGGGACCGGGGAGCTGTTTTTT. Together with reference TRBV7-2 and TRBJ2-2, the CDR3 gives the full variable domain: GAGVSQSPSNKVTEKGKDVELRCDPISGHTALYWYRQSLGQGLEFLIYFQGNSAPDKSGLPSDRFSAERTGGSVSTLTIQRTQQEDSAVYLCASSPRTGTGELFFGEGSRLTVL.